The entry below describes one T cell receptor (beta chain). It lacks a known antigen. No base quality information exists; no much larger clone differs at one position. The data derive from a study of T cell responses to AZD1222 COVID-19 vaccine (dated by TCRdb to the early 2020s). As for the study more broadly: Because spike-specific TCR depth and breadth did not differ between the two schedules, AZD1222 recipients who got a second dose at roughly 4 weeks were pooled with those who got a second dose at roughly 12 weeks. Trial participants were enrolled by age into 18-55, 56-69 and 70-plus year subgroups, with around 150, 28 and 57 TCR-sequenced participants respectively. A total of 233 trial participants underwent TCR sequencing, of whom roughly 210 had received two doses of AZD1222 and roughly 26 had received two doses of the MenACWY control vaccine.

The sample's time point label, decoded: baseline before first vaccination. Vaccinee samples came from UK trials COV001 and COV002, including a single-blind randomized controlled phase 2/3 trial of AZD1222 (ChAdOx1 nCoV-19) in healthy adults. For TCRbeta chain sequencing, PBMC samples were collected from trial participants at day 0 and at day 28 after the second dose. The CDR3 regions of human TCRbeta chains were subjected to immunosequencing. The authors' pipeline ran thus. Repertoire TCRs were matched against a reference library of SARS-CoV-2-specific TCRs generated with the MIRA antigen-specificity platform. Breadth meant the fraction of unique TCRs that were SARS-CoV-2-associated, whereas depth meant the fraction of total T cells that were SARS-CoV-2-associated. Using the MIRA data, each spike-specific TCR was assigned both to the spike region to which the TCR was reactive and to a CD4 or CD8 class. Log10-transformed breadth and depth values were compared by one-way ANOVA with Sidak's multiple comparisons tests. Here the immuneACCESS table is served through TCRdb, limited to in-frame sequences with V and J called. Missing clones are a known gap in these copies; in checked studies unresolved V genes cover under half, and the rest lacks a known reason. V and J calls and clone size come straight from that table; D and trimming were deduced from the DNA. This sample has approximately 150,000 clones in its table, and around 88% of those were observed once. 2.2% of the sample is held by the ten biggest clonotypes.

Relative to germline, V is 0 bases shorter and J is 4 bases shorter, with 15 bases between their ends. Including the terminal cysteine and phenylalanine, the CDR3 comprises 16 residues. The only DNA kept is the CDR3, 48 bases in frame from the first base. Per the germline V gene, MNHNS is the CDR1 and SASEGT is the CDR2. Study-wide findings and limitations: Participants were mostly white British and included more females than males, and it was suggested by the authors that clonal diversity may have been underestimated. After two AZD1222 doses, spike-specific TCR breadth and depth were significantly higher than at day 0 and than in MenACWY recipients. Conclusions about previously exposed vaccinees are limited, since just six or seven AZD1222 recipients were seropositive for SARS-CoV-2 at baseline. Epitopes outside the regions mutated in the B.1.351 and B.1.1.7 variants were reportedly recognized by nearly half of the unique spike-specific TCRs. Vaccine-associated CD4 TCRs spanned the whole spike protein, with dominant responses in regions 160-218 and 743-854. Because no day 14 peak-response samples were available, repertoires were characterized only after the peak T cell response. The 56-69-year group was small, and its depth increase did not reach significance, likely because of low power.

The receptor comes from an adult in good health. The material was peripheral blood, obtained on day 0 of AZD1222 vaccination. Here the chain combines TRBV6-1 and TRBJ1-2; the D gene lacks a confident call. The CDR3 has the sequence CASSEAVNYGLYGYTF. Here is the DNA: TGTGCCAGCAGTGAAGCTGTCAACTATGGGCTCTATGGCTACACCTTC.